This T cell receptor (beta chain) was retrieved from a study of T cell responses to AZD1222 COVID-19 vaccine. Points from the study as a whole: All repertoire sampling was performed exclusively after the peak T cell response.

Turning to this clone: What it binds is not known.

Libraries were prepared by immunoSEQ multiplex PCR; TCRdb keeps only in-frame clonotypes and omits some of them. The table lists around 170,000 clones, around 90% of them singletons. Sequences were derived from peripheral blood, sampled on day 0 of AZD1222 vaccination. The receptor's source is an adult in good health.

DNA of the CDR3: TGTGCCAGCAGCTTAGATATAGGAAGAAATCAGCCCCAGCATTTT. Encoded protein: CASSLDIGRNQPQHF. The chain employs TRBV7-2 and TRBJ1-5; D is ambiguous. The CDR3 runs to 15 residues. Trimming shortened V by 1 base and J by 4 bases, and 11 bases separated the two germline ends. Germline loops: CDR1 SGHTA, CDR2 FQGNSA.